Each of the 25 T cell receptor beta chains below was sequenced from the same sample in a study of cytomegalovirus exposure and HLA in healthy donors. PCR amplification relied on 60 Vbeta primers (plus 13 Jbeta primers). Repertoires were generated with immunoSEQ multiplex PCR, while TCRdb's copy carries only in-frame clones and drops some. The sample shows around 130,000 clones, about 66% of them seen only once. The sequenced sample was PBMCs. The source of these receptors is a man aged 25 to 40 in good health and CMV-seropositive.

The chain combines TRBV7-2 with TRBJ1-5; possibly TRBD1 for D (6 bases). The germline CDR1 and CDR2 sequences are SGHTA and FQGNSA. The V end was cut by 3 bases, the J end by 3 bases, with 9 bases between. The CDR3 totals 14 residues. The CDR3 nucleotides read TGTGCCAGCAGCTTCACAGGGCCCAATCAGCCCCAGCATTTT. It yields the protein CASSFTGPNQPQHF.

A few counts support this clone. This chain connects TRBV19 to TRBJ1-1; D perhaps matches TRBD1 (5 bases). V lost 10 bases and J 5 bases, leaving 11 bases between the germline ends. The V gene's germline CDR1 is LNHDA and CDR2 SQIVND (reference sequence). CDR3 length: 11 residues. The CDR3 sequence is CATNYRTEAFF. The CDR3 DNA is TGTGCCACCAACTACAGGACTGAAGCTTTCTTT.

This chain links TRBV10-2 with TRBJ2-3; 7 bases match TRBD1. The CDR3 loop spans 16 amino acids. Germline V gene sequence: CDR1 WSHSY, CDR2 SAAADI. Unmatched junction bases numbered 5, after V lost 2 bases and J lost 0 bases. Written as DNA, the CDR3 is TGCGCCAGCAGTGAGGAGGGACAGTTCAGCACAGATACGCAGTATTTT. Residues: CASSEEGQFSTDTQYF.

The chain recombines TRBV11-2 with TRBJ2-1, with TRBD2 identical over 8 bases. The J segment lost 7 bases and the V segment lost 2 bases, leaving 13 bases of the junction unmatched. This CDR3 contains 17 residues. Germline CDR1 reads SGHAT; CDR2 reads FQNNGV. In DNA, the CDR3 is TGTGCCAGCAGCTTATCCAGAGGAGCGGGAGTCATGAATGAGCAGTTCTTC. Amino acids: CASSLSRGAGVMNEQFF.

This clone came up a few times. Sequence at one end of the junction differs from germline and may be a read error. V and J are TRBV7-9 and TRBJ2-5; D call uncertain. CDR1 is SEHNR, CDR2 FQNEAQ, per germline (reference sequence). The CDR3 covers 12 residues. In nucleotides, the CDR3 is TGTTCCAGCAGCTTAGTAGCAGAGGCCCAGTACTTC. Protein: CSSSLVAEAQYF.

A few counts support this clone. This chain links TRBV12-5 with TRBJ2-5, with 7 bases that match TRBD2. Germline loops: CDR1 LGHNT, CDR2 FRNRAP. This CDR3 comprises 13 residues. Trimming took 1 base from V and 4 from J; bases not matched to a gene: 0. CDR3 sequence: CASGLGLAETQYF. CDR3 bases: TGTGCTAGTGGTTTGGGACTAGCAGAGACCCAGTACTTC.

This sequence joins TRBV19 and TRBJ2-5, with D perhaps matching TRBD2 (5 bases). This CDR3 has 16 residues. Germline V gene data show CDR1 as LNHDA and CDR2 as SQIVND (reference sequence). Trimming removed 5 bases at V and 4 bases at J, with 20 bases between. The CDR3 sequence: CASSSRLGRGGETQYF. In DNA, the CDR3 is TGTGCCAGTAGTTCCCGACTGGGGAGAGGTGGAGAGACCCAGTACTTC.

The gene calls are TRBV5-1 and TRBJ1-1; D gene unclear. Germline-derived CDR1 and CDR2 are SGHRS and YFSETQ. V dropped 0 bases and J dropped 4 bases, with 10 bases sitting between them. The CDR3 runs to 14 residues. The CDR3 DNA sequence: TGCGCCAGCAGCTTGGTGGCATCCACCACTGAAGCTTTCTTT. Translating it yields CASSLVASTTEAFF.

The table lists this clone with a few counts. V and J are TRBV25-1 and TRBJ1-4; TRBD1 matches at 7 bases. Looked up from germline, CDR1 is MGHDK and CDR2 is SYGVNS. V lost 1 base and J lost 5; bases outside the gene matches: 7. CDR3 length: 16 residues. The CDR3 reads CASSEWAAGQNEKLFF. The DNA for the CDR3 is TGTGCCAGCAGTGAATGGGCCGCGGGACAGAATGAAAAACTGTTTTTT. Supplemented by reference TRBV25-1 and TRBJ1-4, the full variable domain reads EADIYQTPRYLVIGTGKKITLECSQTMGHDKMYWYQQDPGMELHLIHYSYGVNSTEKGDLSSESTVSRIRTEHFPLTLESARPSHTSQYLCASSEWAAGQNEKLFFGSGTQLSVL.

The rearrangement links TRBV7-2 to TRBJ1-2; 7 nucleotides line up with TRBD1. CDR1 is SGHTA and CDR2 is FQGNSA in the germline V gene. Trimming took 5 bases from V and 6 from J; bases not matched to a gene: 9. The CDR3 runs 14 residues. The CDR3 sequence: CASSRQGGRDGYTF. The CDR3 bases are TGTGCCAGCAGCCGACAGGGAGGTAGGGATGGCTACACCTTC.

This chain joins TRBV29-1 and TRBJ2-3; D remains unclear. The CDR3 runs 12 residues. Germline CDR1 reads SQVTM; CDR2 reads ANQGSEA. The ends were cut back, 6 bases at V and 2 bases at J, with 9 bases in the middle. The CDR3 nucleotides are TGCAGCGTGGCCCATCTCACAGATACGCAGTATTTT. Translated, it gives CSVAHLTDTQYF.

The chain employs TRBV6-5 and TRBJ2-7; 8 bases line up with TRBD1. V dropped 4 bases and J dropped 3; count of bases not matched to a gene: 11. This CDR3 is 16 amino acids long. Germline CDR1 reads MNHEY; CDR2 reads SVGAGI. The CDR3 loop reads CASSLHQGARFYEQYF. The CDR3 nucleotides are TGTGCCAGCAGTTTACACCAGGGGGCGCGGTTCTACGAGCAGTACTTC.

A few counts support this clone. CDR3 sequence reads: CASSQTEISGNTIYF. The CDR3, as DNA: TGTGCCAGCAGCCAGACAGAAATCTCTGGAAACACCATATATTTT. The genes are TRBV4-2 and TRBJ1-3, with TRBD1 as a possible D gene (5 bases). Germline loops: CDR1 LGHNA, CDR2 YNFKEQ. The CDR3 sequence is 15 residues long. The germline V and J ends were trimmed by 3 bases and 0 bases, with 9 bases remaining between them.

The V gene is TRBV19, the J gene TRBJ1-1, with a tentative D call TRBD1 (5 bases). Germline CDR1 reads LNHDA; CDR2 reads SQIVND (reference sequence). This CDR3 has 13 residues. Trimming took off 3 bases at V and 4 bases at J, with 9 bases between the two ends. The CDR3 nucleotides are TGTGCCAGTAGTATCTGGGGGGTCACTGAAGCTTTCTTT. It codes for CASSIWGVTEAFF.

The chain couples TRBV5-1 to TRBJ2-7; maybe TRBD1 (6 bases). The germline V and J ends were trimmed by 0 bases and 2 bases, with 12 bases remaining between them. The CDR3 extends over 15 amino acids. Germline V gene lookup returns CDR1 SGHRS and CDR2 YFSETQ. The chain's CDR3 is CASSLGAGATYEQYF. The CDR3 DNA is TGCGCCAGCAGCTTGGGGGCAGGGGCAACCTACGAGCAGTACTTC.

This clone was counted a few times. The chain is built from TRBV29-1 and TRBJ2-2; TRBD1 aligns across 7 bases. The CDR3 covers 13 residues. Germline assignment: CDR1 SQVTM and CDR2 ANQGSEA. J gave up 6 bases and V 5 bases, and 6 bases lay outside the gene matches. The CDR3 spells CSVKNRGPGELFF. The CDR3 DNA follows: TGCAGCGTTAAAAACAGGGGTCCCGGGGAGCTGTTTTTT.

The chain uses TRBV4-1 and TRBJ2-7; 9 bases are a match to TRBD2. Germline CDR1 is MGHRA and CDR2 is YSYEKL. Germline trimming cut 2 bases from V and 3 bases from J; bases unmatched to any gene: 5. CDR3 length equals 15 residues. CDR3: CASSQFRLADYEQYF. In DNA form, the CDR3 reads TGCGCCAGCAGCCAATTCAGACTAGCGGACTACGAGCAGTACTTC.

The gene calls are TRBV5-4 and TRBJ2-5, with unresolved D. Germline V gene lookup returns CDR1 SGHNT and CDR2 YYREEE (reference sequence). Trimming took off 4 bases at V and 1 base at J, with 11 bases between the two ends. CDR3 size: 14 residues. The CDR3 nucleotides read TGTGCCAGCAGCGGAACGGAGAGCCAAGAGACCCAGTACTTC. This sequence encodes CASSGTESQETQYF.

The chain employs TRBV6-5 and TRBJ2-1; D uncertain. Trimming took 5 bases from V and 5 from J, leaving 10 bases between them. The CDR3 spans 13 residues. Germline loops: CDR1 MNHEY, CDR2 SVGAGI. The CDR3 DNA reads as TGTGCCAGCAGTGAAGGTAGCCACAATGAGCAGTTCTTC. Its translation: CASSEGSHNEQFF.

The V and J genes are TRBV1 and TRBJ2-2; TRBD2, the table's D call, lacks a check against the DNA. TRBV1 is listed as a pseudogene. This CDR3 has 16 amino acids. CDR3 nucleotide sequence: TGCACCAGCAGCCAAGGTCGGGAGACTTACACCGGGGAGCTGTTTTTT. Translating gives CTSSQGRETYTGELFF.

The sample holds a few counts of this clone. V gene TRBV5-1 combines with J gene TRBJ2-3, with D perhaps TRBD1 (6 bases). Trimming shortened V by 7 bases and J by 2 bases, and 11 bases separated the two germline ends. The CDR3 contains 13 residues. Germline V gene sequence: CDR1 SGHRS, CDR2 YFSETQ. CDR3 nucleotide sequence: TGCGCCAGCTCACAGGGATACACAGATACGCAGTATTTT. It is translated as CASSQGYTDTQYF.

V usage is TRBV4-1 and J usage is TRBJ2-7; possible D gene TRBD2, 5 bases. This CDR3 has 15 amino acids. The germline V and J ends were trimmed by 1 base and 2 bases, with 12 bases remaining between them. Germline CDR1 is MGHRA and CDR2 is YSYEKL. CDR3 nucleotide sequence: TGCGCCAGCAGCCAAGTGCTCCAGGAGGCCTACGAGCAGTACTTC. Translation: CASSQVLQEAYEQYF.

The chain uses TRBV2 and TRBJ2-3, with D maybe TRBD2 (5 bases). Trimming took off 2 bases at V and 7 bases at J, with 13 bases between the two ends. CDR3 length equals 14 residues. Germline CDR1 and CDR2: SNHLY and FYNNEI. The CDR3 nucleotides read TGTGCCAGCAGTGAATTGTCAGCGGTATATACGCAGTATTTT. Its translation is CASSELSAVYTQYF.

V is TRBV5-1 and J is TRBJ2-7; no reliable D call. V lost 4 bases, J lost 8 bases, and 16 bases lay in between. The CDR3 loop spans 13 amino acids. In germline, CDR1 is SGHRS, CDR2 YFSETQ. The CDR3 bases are TGCGCCAGCAGCCCATTGACTTCCTCCCAGCAGTACTTC. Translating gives CASSPLTSSQQYF.

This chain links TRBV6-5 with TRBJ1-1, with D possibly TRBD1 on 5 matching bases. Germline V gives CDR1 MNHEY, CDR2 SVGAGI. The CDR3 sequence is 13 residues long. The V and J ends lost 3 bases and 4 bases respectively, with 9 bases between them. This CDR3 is CASSYQGGTEAFF. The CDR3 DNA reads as TGTGCCAGCAGTTATCAGGGAGGCACTGAAGCTTTCTTT.